Each of the 5 T cell receptor beta chains below was sequenced from the same sample in a study of T cell responses to AZD1222 COVID-19 vaccine. TCRdb's table, derived via immunoSEQ multiplex PCR, lists solely in-frame clones and lacks some. The data show 150,000 to 200,000 clones, with about nine tenths seen just once and less than 2% held by the top ten. This specimen consisted of peripheral blood, obtained 28 days after the second AZD1222 dose. The receptor source for this set is an adult who received the AZD1222 COVID-19 vaccine.

This clone was recorded once. V is TRBV11-3 and J is TRBJ2-7; 7 bases are shared with TRBD1. Trimming at V came to 4 bases and at J to 0 bases, leaving 0 bases not matched to a gene. The CDR3 totals 13 residues. Germline V gives CDR1 SGHNT, CDR2 YENEEA. CDR3 amino acids: CASSYRGSYEQYF. The CDR3 DNA reads TGTGCCAGCAGCTACAGGGGCTCCTACGAGCAGTACTTC.

The chain uses TRBV7-8 and TRBJ1-5, with TRBD1 identical over 10 bases. Trimming cost V 3 bases and J 6 bases; bases outside gene matches: 2. Germline CDR1 and CDR2: SGHVS and FQNEAQ. There are 14 residues in the CDR3. In nucleotides, the CDR3 is TGTGCCAGCAGCTTCCGGGACAGGGGTCAGCCCCAGCATTTT. Protein: CASSFRDRGQPQHF.

V gene TRBV18 combines with J gene TRBJ2-5, with D possibly TRBD1 on 6 matching bases. The CDR3 totals 13 residues. V was shortened by 6 bases and J by 2 bases, with 10 bases between the two germline ends. Germline CDR1 is KGHSH and CDR2 is LQKENI. CDR3: CASSPTGQETQYF. In DNA, the CDR3 is TGTGCCAGCTCCCCCACAGGGCAAGAGACCCAGTACTTC.

V usage is TRBV7-9 and J usage is TRBJ2-2; D not resolved. This CDR3 comprises 16 residues. Germline V gene lookup returns CDR1 SEHNR and CDR2 FQNEAQ (reference sequence). The V and J ends lost 2 bases and 6 bases respectively, with 16 bases between them. Written as DNA, the CDR3 is TGTGCCAGCAGCTTATCAGAGAGTGGGTTCGCCGGGGAGCTGTTTTTT. It codes for CASSLSESGFAGELFF.

The CDR3 DNA sequence: TGTGCCAGCAGTACTACTAGCGGGAGGCGGAATGAGCAGTTCTTC. Translation: CASSTTSGRRNEQFF. The rearrangement joins TRBV6-5 to TRBJ2-1, with 12 bases identical to TRBD2. CDR1 and CDR2 (germline): MNHEY, SVGAGI. Germline trimming cut 5 bases from V and 7 bases from J; bases unmatched to any gene: 6. The CDR3 covers 15 residues.